Here is one T cell receptor beta chain with its context. The sample is drawn from a study of blood T cell repertoires in COVID-19. As for the study in general: Some COVID-19 samples were acute and others convalescent; all came from the United States, Italy and Spain. T cells, B-cell-depleted T cells, or PBMCs supplied cDNA or gDNA.

Authors' methods: Reference gene primer amplification yielded estimated nucleated cell counts. TCRdb's copy holds only in-frame clones and misses some; the assay was immunoSEQ multiplex PCR. V and J calls plus clone size are reproduced from that table; the DNA served to infer D and trimming. The table lists 350,000 or so clones, roughly 89% of them singletons. The germline V gene encodes CDR1 MNHEY and CDR2 SVGAGI. V was clipped by 2 bases and J by 5 bases; unmatched bases: 4. The CDR3 spans 14 residues. Sequenced input: peripheral blood. This rearrangement joins TRBV6-5 to TRBJ2-7; TRBD1 aligns across 9 bases. The TCR was taken from a man aged 18 to 29 with active or convalescent COVID-19. Here the CDR3 DNA reads TGTGCCAGCAGTTACCGGACAGGGGTTCACGAGCAGTACTTC. Translated, it gives CASSYRTGVHEQYF.